This T cell receptor beta chain was obtained from a study of blood T cell repertoires in COVID-19. This CDR3 comprises 14 residues. Deletions cut 11 bases from V and 1 base from J, with 17 bases between. The V gene's germline CDR1 is MNHEY and CDR2 SMNVEV (reference sequence). The protocol was immunoSEQ multiplex PCR, while the TCRdb copy is restricted to in-frame clones and leaves out a portion. Here the sample spans roughly 400,000 clones, less than 95% being singletons. This TCR was recovered from a man younger than 35 who had recovered from COVID-19. The chain recombines TRBV27 with TRBJ1-1; no firm D call. Sequencing used PBMCs or T cells enriched from blood (not recorded which). The DNA for the CDR3 is TGTGCCTCGGCGGCGGTGCCCGAGAACACTGAAGCTTTCTTT. The encoded protein is CASAAVPENTEAFF.